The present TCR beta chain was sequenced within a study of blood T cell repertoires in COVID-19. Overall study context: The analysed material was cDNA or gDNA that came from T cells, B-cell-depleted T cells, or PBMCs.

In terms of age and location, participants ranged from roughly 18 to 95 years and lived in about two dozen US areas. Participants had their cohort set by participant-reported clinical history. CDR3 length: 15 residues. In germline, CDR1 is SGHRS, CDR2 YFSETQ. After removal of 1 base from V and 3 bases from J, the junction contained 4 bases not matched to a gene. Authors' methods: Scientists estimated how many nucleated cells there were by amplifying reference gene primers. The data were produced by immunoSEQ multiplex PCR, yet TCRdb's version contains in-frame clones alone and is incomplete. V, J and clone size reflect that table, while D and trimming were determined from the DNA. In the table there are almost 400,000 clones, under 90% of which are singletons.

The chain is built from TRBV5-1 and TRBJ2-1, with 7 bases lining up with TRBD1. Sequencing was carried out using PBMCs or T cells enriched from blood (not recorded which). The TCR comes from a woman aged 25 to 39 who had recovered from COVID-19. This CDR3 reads CASSLQGDYYNEQFF. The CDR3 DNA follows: TGCGCCAGCAGCTTGCAGGGGGATTACTACAATGAGCAGTTCTTC.